This passage covers 31 T cell receptor beta chains from one sample sequenced in a study of cytomegalovirus exposure and HLA in healthy donors. Method: immunoSEQ multiplex PCR; TCRdb's copy keeps in-frame clones and lacks some. This table holds around 56,000 clones, 93% found once. Material: PBMCs. The receptor set was obtained from a young woman in good health and CMV-seropositive.

This clone was picked up one time. This chain connects TRBV6-5 to TRBJ1-2; 7 nucleotides match TRBD1. Unmatched junction bases numbered 2, after V lost 5 bases and J lost 5 bases. Germline lookup yields CDR1 MNHEY and CDR2 SVGAGI. The CDR3 covers 12 residues. As DNA, the CDR3 is TGTGCCAGCAGTGTACAGGGGTATGGCTACACCTTC. It is translated as CASSVQGYGYTF.

The genes are TRBV30 and TRBJ2-1, with 10 bases identical to TRBD2. The V and J ends lost 0 bases and 13 bases, in that order; junction bases with no gene match: 3. This CDR3 region has 12 residues. CDR1 is GTSNPN, CDR2 SVGIG, per germline (reference sequence). In DNA form, the CDR3 reads TGTGCCTGGAGTGTGAGCGGGGGGGCTCAGTTCTTC. Translation: CAWSVSGGAQFF. The variable domain in full, completed from reference TRBV30 and TRBJ2-1, reads SQTIHQWPATLVQPVGSPLSLECTVEGTSNPNLYWYRQAAGRGLQLLFYSVGIGQISSEVPQNLSASRPQDRQFILSSKKLLLSDSGFYLCAWSVSGGAQFFGPGTRLTVL.

The chain employs TRBV13 and TRBJ2-7; a possible D gene is TRBD1 (6 bases). Germline CDR1 and CDR2: PRHDT and FYEKMQ (reference sequence). Trimming took off 5 bases at V and 0 bases at J, with 11 bases between the two ends. This CDR3 has 14 residues. This CDR3 reads CASSHDRISYEQYF. CDR3 DNA sequence: TGTGCCAGCAGCCACGACAGGATCTCCTACGAGCAGTACTTC.

The genes are TRBV6-5 and TRBJ2-7, with a possible D match to TRBD2 (5 bases). The CDR3 runs to 15 residues. V was cut by 4 bases and J by 1 base, with 14 bases left in between. CDR1 and CDR2 (germline): MNHEY, SVGAGI. CDR3: CASSSTGLVSYEQYF. The DNA for the CDR3 is TGTGCCAGCAGTTCGACCGGACTGGTATCCTACGAGCAGTACTTC.

The chain couples TRBV2 to TRBJ1-4; D is ambiguous. The germline gives CDR1 SNHLY, CDR2 FYNNEI. Trimming removed 5 bases from V and 4 bases from J, with 11 bases in between. The length of the CDR3 is 14 residues. The CDR3 nucleotides are TGTGCCAGCAGTCGACACTGGATTAATGAAAAACTGTTTTTT. It yields the protein CASSRHWINEKLFF.

This clone came up once. The chain carries TRBV15 and TRBJ1-2, with 9 nucleotides matching TRBD1. The CDR3 extends over 13 amino acids. The germline gives CDR1 LNHNV, CDR2 YYDKDF (reference sequence). V lost 7 bases and J lost 6; bases outside the gene matches: 6. In DNA, the CDR3 is TGTGCCACCAAGGGGACAGGGAACAATGGCTACACCTTC. It yields the protein CATKGTGNNGYTF.

J is TRBJ1-1 and V is TRBV6-5; D remains unclear. The CDR3 totals 13 residues. Between the trimmed V and J ends, which lost 7 bases and 1 base, there was a span of 10 bases. Germline V CDR1 and CDR2: MNHEY, SVGAGI. The CDR3 region is CASKKQQNTEAFF. The CDR3 DNA reads as TGTGCCAGCAAAAAACAGCAGAACACTGAAGCTTTCTTT.

The chain is built from TRBV19 and TRBJ1-1; 7 bases match TRBD1. The CDR3 loop spans 16 amino acids. Germline V gene sequence: CDR1 LNHDA, CDR2 SQIVND (reference sequence). Trimming removed 6 bases from V and 0 bases from J; junction bases left unmatched: 10. This CDR3 reads CASSTGTVLLNTEAFF. The CDR3 DNA follows: TGTGCCAGTAGCACCGGGACAGTGCTTTTGAACACTGAAGCTTTCTTT.

V is TRBV14 and J is TRBJ2-7, with TRBD2 identical over 8 bases. There are 15 residues in the CDR3. J was trimmed by 4 bases and V by 3 bases; bases with no gene match: 8. The germline V gene has CDR1 SGHDN and CDR2 FVKESK. CDR3 bases: TGTGCCAGCAGCCACAAAGCGGGGGCCATGTACGAGCAGTACTTC. The encoded protein is CASSHKAGAMYEQYF.

This chain joins TRBV19 and TRBJ1-1; TRBD1 aligns across 9 bases. The CDR3 is 14 residues long. The V segment lost 5 bases and the J segment 7 bases; nucleotides outside the gene matches: 8. Germline V lookup: CDR1 LNHDA, CDR2 SQIVND (reference sequence). The CDR3 spells CASSSNRGQSEAFF. CDR3 nucleotide sequence: TGTGCCAGTAGTTCGAACAGGGGGCAGAGTGAAGCTTTCTTT.

The J gene is TRBJ2-1, the V gene TRBV6-1, with D tentatively TRBD1 (5 bases). V lost 10 bases and J lost 4, with 11 bases in between. This CDR3 region has 12 residues. CDR1 is MNHNS, CDR2 SASEGT, per germline. The CDR3 bases are TGTGCCATCAGAGACAGATACAATGAGCAGTTCTTC. Its protein is CAIRDRYNEQFF.

This clone was detected only a few times. The chain carries TRBV27 and TRBJ1-5; a weak D match, TRBD1 (5 bases). V was trimmed by 1 base and J by 6 bases, leaving 13 bases between them. CDR1 and CDR2 (germline): MNHEY, SMNVEV (reference sequence). This CDR3 spans 15 amino acids. DNA for the CDR3: TGTGCCAGCAGTTTATGGGGCGGGGGGAGTCAGCCCCAGCATTTT. Protein product: CASSLWGGGSQPQHF.

The chain has TRBV4-3 and TRBJ2-1; 10 bases are a match to TRBD2. This CDR3 region has 16 residues. Germline CDR1 is LGHNA and CDR2 is YSLEER. Trimming removed 1 base from V and 7 bases from J; junction bases left unmatched: 7. The DNA for the CDR3 is TGCGCCAGCAGCCAAGGCCATAGCGGGAGGAGGAATGAGCAGTTCTTC. Protein product: CASSQGHSGRRNEQFF.

The J gene is TRBJ1-2, the V gene TRBV28; the D is unclear. The CDR3 totals 13 residues. V dropped 1 base and J dropped 5 bases, with 8 bases sitting between them. Germline lookup yields CDR1 MDHEN and CDR2 SYDVKM. CDR3 coding DNA: TGTGCCAGCAGTTTATCCGGTCCGTATGGCTACACCTTC. Its protein is CASSLSGPYGYTF.

The rearrangement uses TRBV6-5 and TRBJ1-4; perhaps TRBD1 as D (6 bases). CDR3 length: 14 residues. The V end was cut by 4 bases, the J end by 8 bases, with 14 bases between. Germline CDR1 reads MNHEY; CDR2 reads SVGAGI. CDR3 loop: CASSSRKGDEKLFF. For the CDR3, the DNA is TGTGCCAGCAGTTCCAGGAAGGGGGACGAAAAACTGTTTTTT.

The chain combines TRBV5-5 with TRBJ1-4; the D gene is possibly TRBD1 (5 bases). Per the germline V gene, CDR1 is SGHKS and CDR2 is YYEKEE (reference sequence). The length of the CDR3 is 16 residues. V gave up 5 bases and J gave up 0 bases, with 14 bases separating them. The CDR3 reads CASRLPTTATNEKLFF. CDR3 DNA sequence: TGTGCCAGCAGGCTACCGACGACAGCAACTAATGAAAAACTGTTTTTT.

V and J are TRBV7-9 and TRBJ1-1, with D perhaps matching TRBD1 (5 bases). The CDR3 is 13 residues long. Germline assignment: CDR1 SEHNR and CDR2 FQNEAQ (reference sequence). The V end lost 5 bases, the J end lost 6 bases, and 13 bases lay between the germline ends. CDR3 loop: CASSPGRRPEAFF. CDR3 sequence (DNA): TGTGCCAGCAGCCCAGGGAGGAGACCTGAAGCTTTCTTT.

On this clone: Within the sample, other DNA sequences also encode this same CDR3. The rearrangement uses TRBV27 and TRBJ1-4, with D possibly TRBD1 on 6 matching bases. The CDR3 contains 15 residues. In germline, CDR1 is MNHEY, CDR2 SMNVEV (reference sequence). V gave up 2 bases and J gave up 7 bases, with 14 bases separating them. The CDR3 protein is CASSLRGGAGEKLFF. The CDR3 bases are TGTGCCAGCAGTTTACGGGGGGGGGCAGGTGAAAAACTGTTTTTT. The full variable domain, with the rest looked up from reference TRBV27 and TRBJ1-4, is EAQVTQNPRYLITVTGKKLTVTCSQNMNHEYMSWYRQDPGLGLRQIYYSMNVEVTDKGDVPEGYKVSRKEKRNFPLILESPSPNQTSLYFCASSLRGGAGEKLFFGSGTQLSVL.

The CDR3 sequence is CASSRLGQLSGNTIYF. The DNA of the CDR3 is TGTGCCAGCTCACGACTGGGACAGCTCTCTGGAAACACCATATATTTT. The V gene is TRBV18, the J gene TRBJ1-3; 7 nucleotides line up with TRBD1. The CDR3 length is 16 residues. V gave up 4 bases and J gave up 0 bases; unmatched junction bases: 6. The germline CDR1 and CDR2 sequences are KGHSH and LQKENI.

On this clone: At one end the junction does not follow the germline gene, possibly because of a read error. The rearrangement joins TRBV15 to TRBJ1-6; D remains unclear. The CDR3 is 13 residues long. Germline loops: CDR1 LNHNV, CDR2 YYDKDF (reference sequence). The CDR3 reads CATSGDFNSPLHF. CDR3 bases: TGTGCCACCAGCGGAGACTTTAATTCACCCCTCCACTTT.

There are a few counts of this clone. This chain links TRBV27 with TRBJ2-7, with D perhaps matching TRBD1 (6 bases). Germline-derived CDR1 and CDR2 are MNHEY and SMNVEV (reference sequence). CDR3 length: 12 residues. Trimming took off 11 bases at V and 4 bases at J, with 15 bases between the two ends. CDR3 sequence reads: CAPARGFYEQYF. Here the CDR3 DNA reads TGTGCCCCAGCAAGGGGGTTTTACGAGCAGTACTTC.

In DNA, the CDR3 is TGCGCCAGCAGTGCAGGTTCGACCTACGAGCAGTACTTC. Its translation is CASSAGSTYEQYF. The gene calls are TRBV10-2 and TRBJ2-7; no reliable D call. Germline V CDR1 and CDR2: WSHSY, SAAADI. Between the trimmed V and J ends, which lost 4 bases and 2 bases, there was a span of 9 bases. The length of the CDR3 is 13 residues.

The CDR3 DNA reads TGTGCCAGCAGCTCGACTAGTAGGGGCACAGATACGCAGTATTTT. Protein product: CASSSTSRGTDTQYF. The chain couples TRBV6-6 to TRBJ2-3; a weak D match, TRBD2 (6 bases). The CDR3 loop spans 15 amino acids. The V gene's germline CDR1 is MNHNY and CDR2 SVGAGI (reference sequence). V was clipped by 6 bases and J by 1 base, with 14 bases between them.

The chain uses TRBV12-5 and TRBJ2-5, with 12 bases fitting TRBD2. CDR1 is LGHNT, CDR2 FRNRAP, per germline. There are 14 residues in the CDR3. V lost 6 bases, J lost 5 bases, and 4 bases stayed unmatched. The CDR3 loop is CASGLAGGAETQYF. Written as DNA, the CDR3 is TGTGCTAGTGGCCTAGCGGGGGGGGCGGAGACCCAGTACTTC.

The rearrangement uses TRBV4-3 and TRBJ1-2; 9 bases match TRBD1. This CDR3 contains 15 residues. CDR1 is LGHNA and CDR2 is YSLEER in the germline V gene. V shed 4 bases, J shed 10 bases, and the junction held 13 bases outside the gene matches. CDR3 region: CASSLRRGQGVDYTF. The CDR3 DNA is TGCGCCAGCAGCCTCCGGAGGGGACAGGGAGTTGACTACACCTTC.

The chain is built from TRBV5-1 and TRBJ1-1; D not resolved. This CDR3 comprises 13 residues. Germline CDR1 and CDR2: SGHRS and YFSETQ. V was trimmed by 3 bases and J by 5 bases, leaving 11 bases between them. The CDR3 sequence is CASSSPPGTEAFF. CDR3 sequence (DNA): TGCGCCAGCAGCTCGCCCCCGGGAACTGAAGCTTTCTTT.

The J gene is TRBJ2-3, the V gene TRBV28; 7 nucleotides match TRBD1. The CDR3 contains 17 residues. From germline, CDR1 is MDHEN and CDR2 SYDVKM. With 4 bases clipped from V and 0 bases from J, the junction kept 10 bases outside the gene matches. CDR3 bases: TGTGCCAGCAGTTCATCACGGGACAGACTGAGCACAGATACGCAGTATTTT. This sequence encodes CASSSSRDRLSTDTQYF.

V usage is TRBV11-3 and J usage is TRBJ2-1; TRBD2 aligns across 10 bases. Trimming cost V 1 base and J 7 bases; bases outside gene matches: 4. The CDR3 consists of 15 residues. Germline CDR1 is SGHNT and CDR2 is YENEEA. CDR3 nucleotide sequence: TGTGCCAGCAGCTTAGGGTCTAGCGGGGGTAATGAGCAGTTCTTC. Amino acids: CASSLGSSGGNEQFF.

The rearrangement uses TRBV5-1 and TRBJ1-1, with TRBD1 matching over 7 bases. CDR1 and CDR2 from the germline V gene are SGHRS and YFSETQ. The CDR3 has 16 residues. The V segment lost 2 bases and the J segment 2 bases; nucleotides outside the gene matches: 9. Written as DNA, the CDR3 is TGCGCCAGCAGCTTCAGAATTGGGACAGCCAACACTGAAGCTTTCTTT. Translating gives CASSFRIGTANTEAFF. Complete variable domain (other parts from reference TRBV5-1 and TRBJ1-1): KAGVTQTPRYLIKTRGQQVTLSCSPISGHRSVSWYQQTPGQGLQFLFEYFSETQRNKGNFPGRFSGRQFSNSRSEMNVSTLELGDSALYLCASSFRIGTANTEAFFGQGTRLTVV.

The chain joins TRBV19 to TRBJ1-2; possible D gene TRBD1, 6 bases. CDR1 is LNHDA, CDR2 SQIVND, per germline (reference sequence). The CDR3 is made up of 14 amino acids. Trimming removed 5 bases at V and 2 bases at J, with 12 bases between. The CDR3 region has the DNA TGTGCCAGTAGTTTCCGGGACACCAACTATGGCTACACCTTC. This translates into CASSFRDTNYGYTF.

The rearrangement links TRBV27 to TRBJ2-7; the match to TRBD1 covers 8 bases. V was clipped by 1 base and J by 5 bases; unmatched bases: 7. This CDR3 has 15 residues. The V gene's germline CDR1 is MNHEY and CDR2 SMNVEV (reference sequence). CDR3 amino acids: CASSLFSRGQDEQYF. In nucleotides, the CDR3 is TGTGCCAGCAGTTTATTCTCCAGGGGGCAAGACGAGCAGTACTTC.